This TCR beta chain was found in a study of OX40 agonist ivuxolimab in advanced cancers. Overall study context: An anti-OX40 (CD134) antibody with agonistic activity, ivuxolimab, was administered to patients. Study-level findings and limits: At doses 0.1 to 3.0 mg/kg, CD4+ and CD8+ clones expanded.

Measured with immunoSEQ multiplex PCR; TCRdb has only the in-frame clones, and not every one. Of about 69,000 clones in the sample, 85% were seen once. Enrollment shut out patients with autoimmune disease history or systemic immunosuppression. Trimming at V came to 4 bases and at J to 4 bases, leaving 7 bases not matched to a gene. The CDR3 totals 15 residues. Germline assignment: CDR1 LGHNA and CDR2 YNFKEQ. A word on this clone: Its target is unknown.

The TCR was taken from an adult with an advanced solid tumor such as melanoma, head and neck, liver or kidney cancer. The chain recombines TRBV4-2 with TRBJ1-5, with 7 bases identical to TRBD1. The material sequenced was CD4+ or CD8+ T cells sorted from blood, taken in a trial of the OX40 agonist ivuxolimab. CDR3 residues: CASSLWTGLNQPQHF. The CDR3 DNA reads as TGTGCCAGCAGCCTCTGGACAGGCCTGAATCAGCCCCAGCATTTT.